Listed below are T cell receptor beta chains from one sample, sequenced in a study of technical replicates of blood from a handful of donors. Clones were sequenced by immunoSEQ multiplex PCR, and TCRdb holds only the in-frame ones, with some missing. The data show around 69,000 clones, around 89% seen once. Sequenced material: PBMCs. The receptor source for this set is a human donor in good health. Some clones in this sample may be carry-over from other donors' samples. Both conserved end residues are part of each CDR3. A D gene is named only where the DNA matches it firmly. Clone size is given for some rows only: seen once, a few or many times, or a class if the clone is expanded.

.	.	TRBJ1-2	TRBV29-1	CSVARGISYGYTF	TGCAGCGTTGCCAGGGGCATCAGCTATGGCTACACCTTC
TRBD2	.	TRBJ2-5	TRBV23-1	CASKDGDLGGEETQYF	TGCGCCAGCAAGGACGGAGATTTGGGGGGGGAAGAGACCCAGTACTTC
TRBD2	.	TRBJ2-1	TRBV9	CASNGGGDPYNEQFF	TGTGCCAGCAACGGCGGGGGGGATCCCTACAATGAGCAGTTCTTC
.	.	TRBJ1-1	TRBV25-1	CASSEYRGDTEAFF	TGTGCCAGCAGTGAATACCGGGGGGACACTGAAGCTTTCTTT
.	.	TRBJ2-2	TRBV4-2	CASSQDLTGNTGELFF	TGTGCCAGCAGCCAAGATCTGACAGGGAACACCGGGGAGCTGTTTTTT
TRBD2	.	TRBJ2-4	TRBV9	CASSVAGGGNIQYF	TGTGCCAGCAGCGTAGCGGGAGGGGGAAACATTCAGTACTTC
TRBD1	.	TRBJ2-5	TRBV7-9	CASSRPGGGETQYF	TGTGCCAGCAGCCGGCCAGGGGGCGGGGAGACCCAGTACTTC
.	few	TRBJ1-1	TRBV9	CASSALAGNTEAFF	TGTGCCAGCAGCGCGCTAGCGGGTAACACTGAAGCTTTCTTT
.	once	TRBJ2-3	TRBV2	CASSDGALGDTQYF	TGTGCCAGCAGTGATGGTGCGCTCGGAGATACGCAGTATTTT
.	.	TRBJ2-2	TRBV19	CASSIIEGNTGELFF	TGTGCCAGTAGTATAATAGAGGGAAACACCGGGGAGCTGTTTTTT
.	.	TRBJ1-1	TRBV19	CASRIGGTTEAFF	TGTGCCAGTAGGATAGGAGGGACAACTGAAGCTTTCTTT
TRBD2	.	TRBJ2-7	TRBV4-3	CASSHLVGRSYEQYF	TGCGCCAGCAGCCACCTAGTCGGGAGGTCTTACGAGCAGTACTTC
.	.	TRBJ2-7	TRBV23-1	CASSQTRLGYF	TGCGCCAGCAGTCAGACAAGATTGGGGTACTTC
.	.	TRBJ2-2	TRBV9	CASSVDVTGTGELFF	TGTGCCAGCAGCGTAGATGTGACTGGCACCGGGGAGCTGTTTTTT
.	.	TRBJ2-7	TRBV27	CASSLSPQKNF	TGTGCCAGCAGTTTGTCCCCCCAGAAGAACTTC
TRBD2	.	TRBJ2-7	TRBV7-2	CASSKTGGVVSYEQYF	TGTGCCAGCAGCAAGACTGGGGGGGTAGTTTCCTACGAGCAGTACTTC
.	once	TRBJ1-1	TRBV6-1	CASSDPFRVVNTEAFF	TGTGCCAGCAGTGATCCATTCAGGGTCGTGAACACTGAAGCTTTCTTT
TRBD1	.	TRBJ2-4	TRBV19	CASRRDRGNIQYF	TGTGCCAGCAGAAGGGACAGGGGAAACATTCAGTACTTC
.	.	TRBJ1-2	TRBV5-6	CASSREIGYTF	TGTGCCAGCAGCCGGGAGATTGGCTACACCTTC
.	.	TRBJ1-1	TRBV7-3	CASSLNLPNTEAFF	TGTGCCAGCAGCTTAAACTTACCGAACACTGAAGCTTTCTTT
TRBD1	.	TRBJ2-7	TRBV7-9	CACMTGTGPYEQYF	TGTGCGTGTATGACCGGGACAGGTCCCTACGAGCAGTACTTC
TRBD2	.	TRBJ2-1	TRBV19	CASSMGLVMNEQFF	TGTGCCAGTAGTATGGGACTAGTCATGAATGAGCAGTTCTTC
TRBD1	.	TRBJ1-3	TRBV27	CASRTGPSGNTIYF	TGTGCCAGCAGGACAGGGCCCTCTGGAAACACCATATATTTT